This T cell receptor beta chain is from a study of T cell repertoires in cytomegalovirus infection. Study overall: Indicated by public TCR beta signatures were CMV infection and matching HLA type.

MiXCR, run by TCRdb on the reads, gives a single entry per CDR3 protein. This table has about 530,000 distinct CDR3 sequences, 26% appearing once. With respect to this clonotype: Its target is unknown.

Findings and limits, study-wide: Public TCR beta family frequency separated CMV-and-HLA carriers, including in an independent cohort. Ex vivo, HLA-C-restricted CMV-specific TCR beta clonotypes prevailed over the rest of the response.

The sequenced sample was PBMCs. The origin of this receptor is a human donor in good health (CMV status not recorded). Some clones in this sample may be carry-over from other donors' samples.

The CDR3: CASSRQGAVEQYV. The CDR3 DNA reads as TGTGCCAGCAGCCGTCAGGGGGCCGTCGAGCAGTACGTC. The V call is TRBV6-2 or TRBV6-3, the J call TRBJ2-7; 8 bases are shared with TRBD1. V lost 6 bases, J lost 6 bases, and 7 bases stayed unmatched. The CDR3 length is 13 residues. CDR1 and CDR2 (germline): MNHEY, SVGEGT.